These 29 T cell receptor beta chains originate from one sample sequenced in a study of T cell repertoires in cytomegalovirus infection. No antigen is known for these receptors. TCRdb used MiXCR to reprocess the reads, holding one entry per CDR3 protein. The table includes some 940,000 distinct CDR3 sequences, roughly 30% detected once. The sequencing used cultured CD8+ T cells from PBMCs, collected from culture after CMV antigen stimulation. The source is a human donor in good health (CMV status not recorded). Some clones in this sample may be carry-over from other donors' samples.

The genes are TRBV11-3 and TRBJ1-1; TRBD1 matches at 11 bases. Trimming took 6 bases from V and 2 from J; bases not matched to a gene: 5. This CDR3 comprises 15 residues. The germline V gene has CDR1 SGHNT and CDR2 YENEEA. In nucleotides, the CDR3 is TGTGCCAGCAGGGACAGGGGGCAGGTTAACACTGAAGCTTTCTTT. It codes for CASRDRGQVNTEAFF.

The J gene is TRBJ2-1, the V gene TRBV29-1, with 7 bases that match TRBD2. Per the germline V gene, CDR1 is SQVTM and CDR2 is ANQGSEA. This CDR3 has 15 amino acids. Losses at the gene ends were 3 bases for V and 2 bases for J; bases not matched to a gene: 7. The CDR3 sequence: CSVERGGRTYNEQFF. The CDR3 DNA follows: TGCAGCGTTGAGCGGGGAGGGAGGACCTACAATGAGCAGTTCTTC.

This clonotype has a handful of counts. This chain joins TRBV7-9 and TRBJ1-2; 9 nucleotides agree with TRBD1. The ends lost 7 bases at V and 1 base at J; junction bases unmatched: 4. Germline loops: CDR1 SEHNR, CDR2 FQNEAQ (reference sequence). The CDR3 sequence is 14 residues long. The CDR3 DNA reads TGTGCCAGCACCGGACAGGGGAATAACTATGGCTACACCTTC. Protein product: CASTGQGNNYGYTF.

The V gene is TRBV5-6, the J gene TRBJ1-2; no reliable D call. V was shortened by 2 bases and J by 2 bases, with 13 bases between the two germline ends. This CDR3 is 15 amino acids long. Germline CDR1 reads SGHDT; CDR2 reads YYEEEE. CDR3 nucleotide sequence: TGTGCCAGCAGCTTTGGGTCAGAAGTCAACTATGGCTACACCTTC. It specifies CASSFGSEVNYGYTF.

The chain carries TRBV2 and TRBJ1-1, with 7 bases aligning to TRBD1. The length of the CDR3 is 12 residues. Germline lookup yields CDR1 SNHLY and CDR2 FYNNEI. Trimming took 8 bases from V and 3 from J; bases not matched to a gene: 3. In DNA, the CDR3 is TGTGCCAGCCTAGGGGGCTACACTGAAGCTTTCTTT. It codes for CASLGGYTEAFF.

The chain employs TRBV5-1 and TRBJ2-1; the match to TRBD2 covers 7 bases. Trimming at V came to 3 bases and at J to 8 bases, leaving 14 bases not matched to a gene. The V gene's germline CDR1 is SGHRS and CDR2 YFSETQ. The CDR3 runs to 16 residues. The CDR3: CASSSPGEGDLHEQFF. The CDR3 DNA reads as TGCGCCAGCAGCTCCCCTGGGGAGGGAGATCTTCATGAGCAGTTCTTC.

The chain uses TRBV5-4 and TRBJ2-1; 7 bases fit TRBD2. CDR1 is SGHNT, CDR2 YYREEE, per germline (reference sequence). With 4 bases clipped from V and 7 bases from J, the junction kept 11 bases outside the gene matches. The CDR3 spans 15 residues. The CDR3, as DNA: TGTGCCAGCAGCAAACTCAGCGGGGCCGGGAATGAGCAGTTCTTC. Protein product: CASSKLSGAGNEQFF.

The rearrangement joins TRBV16 to TRBJ1-5; 10 bases are a match to TRBD1. The CDR3 is made up of 16 amino acids. Germline V CDR1 and CDR2: KGHSY, FQNENV. The junction had 2 bases not matched to a gene; V was cut back by 2 bases and J by 1 base. The CDR3 DNA is TGTGCCAGCAGCCAAAGGGGACAGGGGAGCAATCAGCCCCAGCATTTT. This sequence encodes CASSQRGQGSNQPQHF.

The sample holds a few counts of this clonotype. The rearrangement links TRBV27 to TRBJ2-3, with D possibly being TRBD1 (5 bases). The CDR3 length is 13 residues. Germline CDR1 is MNHEY and CDR2 is SMNVEV (reference sequence). The V end was cut by 6 bases, the J end by 5 bases, with 12 bases between. In DNA, the CDR3 is TGTGCCAGCAGCACCCTCAGGGTAGATACGCAGTATTTT. Protein product: CASSTLRVDTQYF.

The gene calls are TRBV19 and TRBJ1-1; the D gene is possibly TRBD1 (6 bases). V lost 8 bases and J 0 bases, leaving 16 bases between the germline ends. CDR3 length: 15 residues. The germline gives CDR1 LNHDA, CDR2 SQIVND (reference sequence). This CDR3 reads CASVQQGGVNTEAFF. CDR3 bases: TGTGCCAGTGTCCAACAGGGCGGGGTGAACACTGAAGCTTTCTTT. Using reference TRBV19 and TRBJ1-1 for the parts outside the CDR3, the full variable domain is DGGITQSPKYLFRKEGQNVTLSCEQNLNHDAMYWYRQDPGQGLRLIYYSQIVNDFQKGDIAEGYSVSREKKESFPLTVTSAQKNPTAFYLCASVQQGGVNTEAFFGQGTRLTVV.

This clonotype came up a few times. Being one base from a much bigger clone, this may be a read error. The genes are TRBV7-6 and TRBJ2-1; no reliable D call. The CDR3 extends over 10 amino acids. Germline V gives CDR1 SGHVS, CDR2 FNYEAQ. Trimming took 6 bases from V and 8 from J, leaving 5 bases between them. As DNA, the CDR3 is TGTGCCAGCAGTAGCCATGAGCAGTTCTTC. Residues: CASSSHEQFF.

The chain is built from TRBV10-3 and TRBJ1-5; TRBD1 matches 7 bases. V dropped 3 bases and J dropped 1; count of bases not matched to a gene: 3. Germline values: CDR1 ENHRY, CDR2 SYGVKD. The CDR3 consists of 15 residues. DNA for the CDR3: TGTGCCATCAGTGACCCAGGGGGGAGCAATCAGCCCCAGCATTTT. It encodes CAISDPGGSNQPQHF.

The chain carries TRBV12-3 or TRBV12-4 and TRBJ1-1, with D uncertain. The V gene lost 7 bases and the J gene lost 4 bases, with 31 bases spanning the gap. The CDR3 is made up of 19 amino acids. CDR3 sequence (DNA): TGTGCCAGCACCCACCGTATAGGGCAGCGGGCACTGTCGGTCACTGAAGCTTTCTTT. It translates to CASTHRIGQRALSVTEAFF.

This chain connects TRBV4-1 to TRBJ1-1; D is perhaps TRBD1 (5 bases). The germline V gene encodes CDR1 MGHRA and CDR2 YSYEKL. V lost 4 bases, J lost 0 bases, and 18 bases lay in between. The CDR3 length is 17 residues. The CDR3 DNA is TGCGCCAGCAGCCTAAGAGCTCTTCCGGACATGAACACTGAAGCTTTCTTT. Translating gives CASSLRALPDMNTEAFF.

This clonotype was counted a few times. The chain is built from TRBV7-8 and TRBJ2-7, with D perhaps TRBD2 (6 bases). V lost 5 bases and J 1 base, leaving 15 bases between the germline ends. CDR3 length: 15 residues. The germline V gene encodes CDR1 SGHVS and CDR2 FQNEAQ. The CDR3 nucleotides are TGTGCCAGCAGCCCGGGGTCCGGGACTTCCTACGAGCAGTACGTC. Translation gives CASSPGSGTSYEQYV.

The genes are TRBV7-6 and TRBJ2-1; TRBD1 matches 10 bases. This CDR3 comprises 14 residues. The germline gives CDR1 SGHVS, CDR2 FNYEAQ. V gave up 5 bases and J gave up 6 bases; unmatched junction bases: 4. The DNA of the CDR3 is TGTGCCAGCAGCGTCGGGACAGGGGCCAATGAGCAGTTCTTC. Protein product: CASSVGTGANEQFF.

The J gene is TRBJ1-1, the V gene TRBV4-1; tentatively, D is TRBD1 (6 bases). Trimming left V 1 base short and J 4 bases short, with 13 bases between. This CDR3 region has 15 residues. Germline values: CDR1 MGHRA, CDR2 YSYEKL. CDR3 protein: CASSQGAGEGTEAFF. Here the CDR3 DNA reads TGCGCCAGCAGCCAAGGGGCAGGGGAGGGCACTGAAGCTTTCTTT.

This clonotype was seen at least ten times. The rearrangement uses TRBV10-3 and TRBJ1-1; 7 positions agree with TRBD1. V lost 8 bases to trimming and J lost 7 bases; unmatched junction nucleotides: 10. The CDR3 has 13 residues. Germline V lookup: CDR1 ENHRY, CDR2 SYGVKD. DNA of the CDR3: TGTGCCATCTCCGGGACAGAACAAGGTGAAGCTTTCTTT. It encodes CAISGTEQGEAFF.

This clonotype was counted only a few times. The chain couples TRBV7-9 to TRBJ2-7; 8 nucleotides line up with TRBD1. The CDR3 runs 14 residues. Germline V gene lookup returns CDR1 SEHNR and CDR2 FQNEAQ (reference sequence). The ends lost 5 bases at V and 6 bases at J; junction bases unmatched: 9. CDR3 protein: CASSPRDRLPEQYF. The CDR3 nucleotides are TGTGCCAGCAGCCCGCGGGACAGGCTTCCCGAGCAGTACTTC.

A few counts support this clonotype. The chain is built from TRBV7-6 and TRBJ1-4; TRBD1 is a possible D gene (5 bases). CDR1 and CDR2 from the germline V gene are SGHVS and FNYEAQ. The CDR3 extends over 17 amino acids. V lost 7 bases to trimming and J lost 0 bases, with 18 bases between them. The CDR3 sequence: CASNLRGEKATNEKLFF. In nucleotides, the CDR3 is TGTGCCAGCAACCTTAGAGGGGAGAAGGCAACTAATGAAAAACTGTTTTTT.

The rearrangement joins TRBV7-9 to TRBJ2-5; D may be TRBD1 (5 bases). The V end was cut by 4 bases, the J end by 5 bases, with 14 bases between. The CDR3 spans 14 residues. The germline CDR1 and CDR2 sequences are SEHNR and FQNEAQ (reference sequence). The CDR3: CASSSQGLNETQYF. The CDR3 nucleotides read TGTGCCAGCAGCTCCCAGGGTCTGAATGAGACCCAGTACTTC.

V gene TRBV11-1 combines with J gene TRBJ2-5; D remains unclear. Trimming took 2 bases from V and 0 from J, leaving 10 bases between them. Germline values: CDR1 SGHAT, CDR2 FQDESV (reference sequence). The CDR3 runs 15 residues. DNA for the CDR3: TGTGCCAGCAGCTTATATCCTGGGTACCAAGAGACCCAGTACTTC. As protein: CASSLYPGYQETQYF. The complete variable domain, with remaining parts taken from reference TRBV11-1 and TRBJ2-5, reads EAEVAQSPRYKITEKSQAVAFWCDPISGHATLYWYRQILGQGPELLVQFQDESVVDDSQLPKDRFSAERLKGVDSTLKIQPAELGDSAMYLCASSLYPGYQETQYFGPGTRLLVL.

The chain links TRBV6-5 to TRBJ2-1; no firm D call. Per germline, CDR1 MNHEY and CDR2 SVGAGI. This CDR3 has 13 residues. Trimming took off 1 base at V and 7 bases at J, with 8 bases between the two ends. The CDR3 here is CASSYFQTNEQFF. The CDR3 DNA reads TGTGCCAGCAGTTACTTTCAGACAAATGAGCAGTTCTTC.

The rearrangement links TRBV15 to TRBJ2-7, with D uncertain. Germline assignment: CDR1 LNHNV and CDR2 YYDKDF (reference sequence). The CDR3 sequence is 15 residues long. The V and J ends lost 0 bases and 0 bases respectively, with 9 bases between them. This CDR3 reads CATSRDHLSSYEQYF. CDR3 nucleotide sequence: TGTGCCACCAGCAGAGACCACTTGTCCTCCTACGAGCAGTACTTC.

Regarding this clonotype: A much larger clone lies a single base off, so this may be a read error. The chain employs TRBV7-2 and TRBJ2-3, with a possible D match to TRBD1 (5 bases). The V end lost 8 bases, the J end lost 1 base, and 19 bases lay between the germline ends. Germline lookup yields CDR1 SGHTA and CDR2 FQGNSA. This CDR3 has 16 residues. CDR3 loop: CTSAPYPWGGTDTQYF. The DNA for the CDR3 is TGTACCAGCGCCCCCTACCCCTGGGGCGGCACAGATACGCAGTATTTT.

The chain carries TRBV6-2 or TRBV6-3 and TRBJ2-7, with D possibly being TRBD2 (5 bases). Germline V gene lookup returns CDR1 MNHEY and CDR2 SVGEGT. The V and J ends lost 0 bases and 0 bases respectively, with 12 bases between them. The CDR3 length is 16 residues. The DNA of the CDR3 is TGTGCCAGCAGTTACTCCCCCGGGGAGACCTCCTACGAGCAGTACGTC. Its translation is CASSYSPGETSYEQYV.

This clonotype was counted ten times or more. The chain combines TRBV7-6 with TRBJ2-1, with TRBD1 as a possible D gene (5 bases). CDR1 and CDR2 (germline): SGHVS, FNYEAQ. The V gene lost 4 bases and the J gene lost 8 bases, with 9 bases spanning the gap. The CDR3 loop spans 12 amino acids. The CDR3 is CASSSQGDEQFF. Here the CDR3 DNA reads TGTGCCAGCAGCTCGCAGGGTGATGAGCAGTTCTTC.

This clonotype showed up just a few times. V gene TRBV7-9 combines with J gene TRBJ2-2; possibly TRBD1 for D (5 bases). The V end lost 1 base, the J end lost 5 bases, and 17 bases lay between the germline ends. The CDR3 extends over 17 amino acids. Looked up from germline, CDR1 is SEHNR and CDR2 is FQNEAQ (reference sequence). The CDR3 is CASSLGGLGFITGELFF. DNA of the CDR3: TGTGCCAGCAGCTTAGGGGGCCTGGGGTTCATTACCGGGGAGCTGTTTTTT.

A remark on this clonotype: At one boundary the junction diverges from the germline segment, which might be a read error. The chain links TRBV12-3 or TRBV12-4 to TRBJ2-5; the D call may be TRBD1 or TRBD2 (5 bases each). This CDR3 comprises 15 residues. CDR3 nucleotide sequence: TGTACCAGCAGCCTTTTCCGGGACCTGCAAGAGACCCAGTACTTC. This gives the protein CTSSLFRDLQETQYF.